This T cell receptor beta chain was captured by sequencing in a study of cytomegalovirus exposure and HLA in healthy donors. Germline V lookup: CDR1 WNHNN, CDR2 SYGVQD (reference sequence). Trimming at V came to 3 bases and at J to 8 bases, leaving 5 bases not matched to a gene. The CDR3 length is 14 residues. To note about this clone: Its specificity is not known.

General study results and limits: Later findings reportedly placed an Asian-associated ancestry cluster below the roughly 670-donor mean for N-insertions.

A multiplex PCR was run with 60 Vbeta primers and 13 Jbeta primers. Generated by immunoSEQ multiplex PCR, the TCRdb table keeps only in-frame clones and is missing some. This table holds about 150,000 clones, roughly 88% found once. V usage is TRBV10-1 and J usage is TRBJ2-1; 9 nucleotides align to TRBD1. The origin of this receptor is a woman aged 18-30 years in good health and CMV-seronegative. The source material was PBMCs. Here the CDR3 reads CASSDRQGVDEQFF. CDR3 DNA: TGCGCCAGCAGTGACCGACAGGGGGTCGATGAGCAGTTCTTC.